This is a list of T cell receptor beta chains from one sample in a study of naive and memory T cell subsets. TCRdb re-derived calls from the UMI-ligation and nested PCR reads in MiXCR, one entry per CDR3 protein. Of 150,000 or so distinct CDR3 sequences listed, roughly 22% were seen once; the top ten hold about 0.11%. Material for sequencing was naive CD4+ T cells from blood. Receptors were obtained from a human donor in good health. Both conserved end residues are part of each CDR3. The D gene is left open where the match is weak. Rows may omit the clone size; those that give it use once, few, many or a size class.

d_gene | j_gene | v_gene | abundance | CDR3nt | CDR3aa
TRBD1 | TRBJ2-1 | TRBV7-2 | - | TGTGCCAGCAGCTTAGTCGCAGGGGGCTCCTACAATGAGCAGTTCTTC | CASSLVAGGSYNEQFF
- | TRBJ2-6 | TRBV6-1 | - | TGTGCCAGTATAGCCTTTTCGGGACGGACGGCTGGGGCCAACGTCCTGACTTTC | CASIAFSGRTAGANVLTF
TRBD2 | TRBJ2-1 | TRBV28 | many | TGTGCCAGCAGTTTACTGCGACTAGCGGGAGGGCAGTTCTTC | CASSLLRLAGGQFF
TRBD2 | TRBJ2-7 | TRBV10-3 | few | TGTGCCATCGGGACTAGCGGGTACGAGCAGTACTTC | CAIGTSGYEQYF
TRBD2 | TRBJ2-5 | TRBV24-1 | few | TGTGCCACCAGTGATTTCGGGACTAGGATCCAGACCCAGTACTTC | CATSDFGTRIQTQYF
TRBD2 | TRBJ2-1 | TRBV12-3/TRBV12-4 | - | TGTGCCAGCAGTCCAACCCCAGCGGGAGGGTCAAATGAGCAGTTCTTC | CASSPTPAGGSNEQFF
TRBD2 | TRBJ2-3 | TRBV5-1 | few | TGCGCCAGCAGCTTGACCCAGCGGGAGGCAGATACGCAGTATTTT | CASSLTQREADTQYF
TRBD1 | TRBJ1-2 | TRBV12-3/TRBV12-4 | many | TGTGCCAGCAGGATGGGACAGGGGGCGTTTGGCTACACCTTC | CASRMGQGAFGYTF
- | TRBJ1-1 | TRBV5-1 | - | TGCGCCAGCAGCTCGCGTGGGGATCGGGGCATGAACACTGAAGCTTTCTTT | CASSSRGDRGMNTEAFF
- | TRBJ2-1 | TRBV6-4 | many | TGTGCCAGCAGTCAAACCGGGACACCAACCACAATGAAGCAGTTCTTC | CASSQTGTPTTMKQFF
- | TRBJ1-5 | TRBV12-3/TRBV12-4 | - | TGTGCCAGCAGTCTAGGGTCAGGAAATAGCAATCAGCCCCAGCATTTT | CASSLGSGNSNQPQHF
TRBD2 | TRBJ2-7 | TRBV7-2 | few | TGTGCCAGCAGCACGACTAGCGCCTACGAGCAGTACTTC | CASSTTSAYEQYF
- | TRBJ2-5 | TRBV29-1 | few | TGCAGCGTTGAACGGCAGGGAAGGACGGAGACCCAGTACTTC | CSVERQGRTETQYF
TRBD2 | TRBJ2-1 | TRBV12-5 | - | TGTGCTAGTGGTCGGGGAGATGGGCTAGCGGGAATCGGTGAGCAGTTCTTC | CASGRGDGLAGIGEQFF
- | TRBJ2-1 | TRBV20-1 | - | TGCAGTGCTAGAGATCCGTGGTCCCAGAGCTATGAGCAGTTCTTC | CSARDPWSQSYEQFF
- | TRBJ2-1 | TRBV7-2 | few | TGTGCCAGCAGCCCACCTCCCCCGCTCCGGAATGAGCAGTTCTTC | CASSPPPPLRNEQFF
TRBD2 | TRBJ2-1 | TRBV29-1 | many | TGCAGCGTTGTGGGGACCCCGACTAGCGGTACCTACAATGAGCAGTTCTTC | CSVVGTPTSGTYNEQFF
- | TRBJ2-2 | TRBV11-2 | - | TGTGCCAGCAGCTTACATTTGCCGAACACCGGGGAGCTGTTTTTT | CASSLHLPNTGELFF
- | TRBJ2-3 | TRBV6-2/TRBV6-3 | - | TGTGCCAGCAGTTTGAGACGGTATGGCACAGATACGCAGTATTTT | CASSLRRYGTDTQYF
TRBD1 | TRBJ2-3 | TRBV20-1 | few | TGCAGTGCTAGAGATCTGACAGGGGGAACAGATACGCAGTATTTT | CSARDLTGGTDTQYF
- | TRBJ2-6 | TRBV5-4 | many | TGTGCCAGCAGCTTGGGGACTCCGAACGCCCCAGTCCTGACTTTC | CASSLGTPNAPVLTF
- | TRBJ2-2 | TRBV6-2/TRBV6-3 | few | TGTGCCAGTGGGACAATCACCGGGGAGCTGTTTTTT | CASGTITGELFF
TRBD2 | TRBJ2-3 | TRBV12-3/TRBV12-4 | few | TGTGCCAGCACCTCACGGCTAGCGGGAAGCACAGATACGCAGTATTTT | CASTSRLAGSTDTQYF
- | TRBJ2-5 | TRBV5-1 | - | TGCGCCAGCAGCTTGTACGTGGAGACCCAGTACTTC | CASSLYVETQYF
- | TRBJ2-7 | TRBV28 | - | TGTGCCAGCAGTTTACAGGGGGGAGGTTCCTACGAGCAGTACTTC | CASSLQGGGSYEQYF
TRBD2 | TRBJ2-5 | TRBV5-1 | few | TGCGCCAGCAGCTGGACTAGCGGGAGAGGAGAGACCCAGTACTTC | CASSWTSGRGETQYF
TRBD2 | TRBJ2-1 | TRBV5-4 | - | TGTGCCAGCAATAGCGGGAGTCAGGGGGAGCAGTTCTTC | CASNSGSQGEQFF
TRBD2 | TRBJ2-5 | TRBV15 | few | TGTGCCACCAGCAGGGAGAGGACTAGCGGGTCCTTCCAAGAGACCCAGTACTTC | CATSRERTSGSFQETQYF
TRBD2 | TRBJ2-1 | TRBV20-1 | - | TGCAGTGCTCTTACTAGCGGGAGGTTCTCCTACAATGAGCAGTTCTTC | CSALTSGRFSYNEQFF
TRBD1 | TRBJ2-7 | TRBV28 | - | TGTGCCAGCAGATCCACAGGGGTATACGAGCAGTACTTC | CASRSTGVYEQYF
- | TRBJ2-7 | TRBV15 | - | TGTGCCACCAGCAGAGATAAAGGCGGCGGCCGATCCTACGAGCAGTACTTC | CATSRDKGGGRSYEQYF
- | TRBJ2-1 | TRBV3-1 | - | TGTGCCAGCGCCCAAAGGGACGTCAGGCAGTTCTTC | CASAQRDVRQFF
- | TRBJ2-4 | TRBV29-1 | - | TGCAGCGTTGATACAAAGGCGGGGAGAAGGGACATTCAGTACTTC | CSVDTKAGRRDIQYF
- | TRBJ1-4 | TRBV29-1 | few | TGCAGCGTTGAAGATACCAGGGGAGGGAAGGAAAAACTGTTTTTT | CSVEDTRGGKEKLFF
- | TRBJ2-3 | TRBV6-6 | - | TGTGCCAGCAGTTCTGCGGATACGCAGTATTTT | CASSSADTQYF
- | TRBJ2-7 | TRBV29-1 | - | TGCAGCGTCGGAATGGGCCACGAGCAGTACTTC | CSVGMGHEQYF
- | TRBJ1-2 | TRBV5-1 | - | TGCGCCAGCAGTGAGGAGGGTAACTATGGCTACACCTTC | CASSEEGNYGYTF
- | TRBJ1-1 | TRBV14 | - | TGTGCCAGCAGCCAAGCATTGGTCGGCGAAGCTTCCTTT | CASSQALVGEASF
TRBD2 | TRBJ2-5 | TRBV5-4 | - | TGTGCCAGCAGCCAGATAGCGGGAGGGAGGCAGACCCAGTACTTC | CASSQIAGGRQTQYF
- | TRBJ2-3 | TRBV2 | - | TGTGCCAGCAGCAGCAGGTCATGGACAGATACGCAGTATTTT | CASSSRSWTDTQYF
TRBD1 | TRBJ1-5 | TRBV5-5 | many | TGTGCCAGCAGCCCGGGACAGCTTAATCAGCCCCAGCATTTT | CASSPGQLNQPQHF
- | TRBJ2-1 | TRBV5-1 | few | TGCGCCAGCAGTCTCAAGAGGGGCGGGTCAAGTGAGCAGTTCTTC | CASSLKRGGSSEQFF
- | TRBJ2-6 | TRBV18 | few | TGTGCCAGCTCACCTGCGTCTGGGGCCAACGTCCTGACTTTC | CASSPASGANVLTF